A selection of T cell receptor beta chains follows, all from one sample in a study of blood T cells in healthy people across ages. TCRdb reanalysed the 5' RACE reads using MiXCR and keeps one entry per CDR3 protein. The top ten clones hold roughly a fifth of a sample with over 950,000 distinct CDR3 sequences, roughly 50% of them seen once. The sequencing input was blood. Receptors were obtained from a woman in her sixties in good health. CDR3s include the opening cysteine and the closing phenylalanine or tryptophan. A D gene is named only where the DNA matches it firmly. The size of a clone is reported for some rows only, either as once, few or many, or as a class for expanded clones.

TRBJ2-3,TRBD2,TRBV20-1,once,TGCAGTGCGAGACTAGCGGGTGACACAGATACGCAGTATTTT,CSARLAGDTDTQYF
TRBJ2-5,TRBD1,TRBV7-8,once,TGTGTCAGCAGCTTAGGACAGGGAGAAGAGACCCAGTACTTC,CVSSLGQGEETQYF
TRBJ1-2,NA,TRBV6-6,NA,TGTGCCAGCAGCAGTCGCCGGGACGGAGATGGCTACACCTTC,CASSSRRDGDGYTF
TRBJ1-2,NA,TRBV25-1,NA,TGTGCCAGCAGTGATCGGGTGGACTATGGCTACACCTTC,CASSDRVDYGYTF
TRBJ2-1,NA,TRBV7-9,few,TGTGCCAGCACCTCTCCTCGGTTCGGGTCCTACAATGAGCAGTTCTTC,CASTSPRFGSYNEQFF
TRBJ1-5,NA,TRBV12-3/TRBV12-4,NA,TGTGCCAGCACCCCGGGTCACGCTTATAGCAATCAGCCCCAGCATTTT,CASTPGHAYSNQPQHF
TRBJ2-7,TRBD1,TRBV18,once,TGTGCCAGCTCACCGCTAGACAGGGGCGACGAGCAGTACTTC,CASSPLDRGDEQYF
TRBJ1-4,NA,TRBV25-1,few,TGTGCCAGCAGTGAATATTACGGGCAGGAAAAACTGTTTTTT,CASSEYYGQEKLFF
TRBJ2-3,NA,TRBV10-1,NA,TGCGCCAGCAGTGAGTCGGCAGGGGAGTATACGCAGTATTTT,CASSESAGEYTQYF
TRBJ1-4,TRBD1,TRBV6-1,NA,TGTGCCAGCCGGGACAGCGCAGCAACTAATGAAAACCTGTTTTTT,CASRDSAATNENLFF
TRBJ2-1,TRBD2,TRBV4-1,NA,TGCGCCAGCAGCCGGTCGACTAGCGGGATTCGCGGTGAGCAGTTCTTC,CASSRSTSGIRGEQFF
TRBJ1-2,NA,TRBV7-9,NA,TGTGCCAGCAGCTTTGGGCGGGCGCTTAACTATGGCTACACCTTC,CASSFGRALNYGYTF
TRBJ1-4,TRBD1,TRBV20-1,NA,TGCAGTGCTAGGACCCCCCGACAGGGGCGAACTAATGAAAAACTGTTTTTT,CSARTPRQGRTNEKLFF
TRBJ2-1,TRBD2,TRBV6-5,NA,TGTGCCAGCAGTTACCGCGGAGGGCTAGCGGCCAACAATGAGCAGTTCTTC,CASSYRGGLAANNEQFF
TRBJ2-2,NA,TRBV24-1,NA,TGTGCCACCAGTGCCCACAGGGTCTCCGGGGAGCTGTTTTTT,CATSAHRVSGELFF
TRBJ1-2,NA,TRBV5-1,NA,TGCGCCAGCAGCCTCACCCCTGCGACCACCTATGGTTACACCTTC,CASSLTPATTYGYTF
TRBJ1-5,TRBD1,TRBV6-5,NA,TGTGCCAGCAAACAGGGGAGTAATCAGCCCCAGCATTTT,CASKQGSNQPQHF
TRBJ2-2,TRBD1,TRBV4-3,NA,TGCGCCAGCAGCCAAGGAATCGGCAGGGGGTTAGTCGGGGAGCTGTTTTTT,CASSQGIGRGLVGELFF
TRBJ2-2,NA,TRBV14,NA,TGTGCCAGCAGTGAGCGGAACACCGGTGAGCTGTTTTTT,CASSERNTGELFF
TRBJ2-2,TRBD2,TRBV7-3,NA,TGTGCCAGCAGCTTTGGGACTACCAGTGGGGAGCTGTTTTTT,CASSFGTTSGELFF
TRBJ2-7,NA,TRBV27,NA,TGTGCCAGCAGTCCCTTTGGAGCCCCCTACGAGCAGTACTTC,CASSPFGAPYEQYF
TRBJ2-1,TRBD2,TRBV7-2,NA,TGTGCCAGCAGCTCTGGACTAGCGGGTTTAGGGGAGCAGTTCTTC,CASSSGLAGLGEQFF
TRBJ2-1,NA,TRBV6-2/TRBV6-3,NA,TGTGCCAGCAGAGTGGCGGGAACTTGCAATGAGCAGTTCTTC,CASRVAGTCNEQFF
TRBJ2-5,NA,TRBV19,NA,TGTGCCAGTAGGGTCAGGGTTGGAGAGACCCAGTACTTC,CASRVRVGETQYF
TRBJ2-7,TRBD1,TRBV18,few,TGTGCCAGCTCGCCCGGGACAGCTTTCTACGAGCAGTACTTC,CASSPGTAFYEQYF
TRBJ2-3,TRBD1,TRBV7-8,NA,TGTGCCAGCAGCTTAGCTCCCTGGACAGGGGGGTCAGATACGCAGTATTTT,CASSLAPWTGGSDTQYF
TRBJ2-5,NA,TRBV7-9,NA,TGTGCCAGCAGCGATCTAGGGGGTTACCAAGAGACCCAGTACTTC,CASSDLGGYQETQYF
TRBJ2-5,TRBD2,TRBV7-9,few,TGTGCCAGCAGTCTCCTAGCGGGATCACAAGAGACCCAGTACTTC,CASSLLAGSQETQYF
TRBJ2-1,NA,TRBV9,NA,TGTGCCAGCAGCCCCTCGTCTGTCGGCGCCAGGCATGAGCAGTTCTTC,CASSPSSVGARHEQFF
TRBJ2-5,NA,TRBV20-1,NA,TGCAGTGCTAGAGATGTCTGGGGGCGGGAGACCCAGTACTTC,CSARDVWGRETQYF
TRBJ2-7,NA,TRBV14,NA,TGTGCCAGCAGCCGTGAAATTCAACCCTCCTACGAGCAGTACTTC,CASSREIQPSYEQYF